A selection of T cell receptor beta chains follows, all from one sample in a study of blood T cells in healthy people across ages. TCRdb used MiXCR to reprocess the 5' RACE reads, holding one entry per CDR3 protein. This sample has 1.5 million to 2 million distinct CDR3 sequences, with almost 35% found just once. Sequenced material: blood. These receptors were obtained from a woman under 40 in good health. CDR3s include the opening cysteine and the closing phenylalanine or tryptophan. A D gene is named only where the DNA matches it firmly. Expanded clones are given a class, and other clones once, few, many or no size at all.

j_call | d_call | v_call | clone_size | cdr3_aa | cdr3_nt
TRBJ2-7 | TRBD1 | TRBV20-1 | NA | CSARVSGQGSYEQYF | TGCAGTGCTAGAGTGAGTGGACAGGGGAGCTACGAGCAGTACTTC
TRBJ1-1 | NA | TRBV28 | once | CASSLLMTEAFF | TGTGCCAGCAGTCTCCTCATGACTGAAGCTTTCTTT
TRBJ1-2 | TRBD1 | TRBV4-1 | NA | CASSFPRDRDDYGYTF | TGCGCCAGCAGCTTCCCGAGGGACAGGGATGACTATGGCTACACCTTC
TRBJ1-1 | TRBD1 | TRBV12-5 | NA | CASGPGQGNTEAFF | TGTGCTAGTGGTCCGGGACAGGGGAACACTGAAGCTTTCTTT
TRBJ2-1 | TRBD2 | TRBV25-1 | few | CASSDHGLAGYNEQFF | TGTGCCAGCAGTGACCACGGACTAGCGGGCTACAATGAGCAGTTCTTC
TRBJ2-1 | TRBD2 | TRBV20-1 | few | CSARGPLGVRTSGSNEQFF | TGCAGTGCTAGAGGCCCCTTGGGGGTGAGGACTAGCGGGAGTAATGAGCAGTTCTTC
TRBJ1-6 | TRBD1 | TRBV6-6 | few | CASRPGQGINSPLHF | TGTGCCAGCAGACCGGGACAGGGAATTAATTCACCCCTCCACTTT
TRBJ2-7 | NA | TRBV7-3 | NA | CASSLTGGAEYEQYF | TGTGCCAGCAGCTTAACGGGTGGGGCTGAATACGAGCAGTACTTC
TRBJ2-2 | TRBD2 | TRBV7-3 | NA | CASSPFRDYQTGELFF | TGTGCCAGCAGCCCGTTCCGGGACTACCAAACCGGGGAGCTGTTTTTT
TRBJ2-7 | NA | TRBV29-1 | few | CSVGPGRTYEQYF | TGCAGCGTTGGGCCCGGACGGACCTACGAGCAGTACTTC
TRBJ2-1 | NA | TRBV7-3 | few | CASSVPGPNEQFF | TGTGCCTCCTCAGTGCCGGGACCGAATGAGCAGTTCTTC
TRBJ1-6 | NA | TRBV28 | NA | CASSPSGGASYNSPLHF | TGTGCCAGCAGTCCCTCGGGGGGGGCATCCTATAATTCACCCCTCCACTTT
TRBJ1-4 | NA | TRBV6-5 | NA | CASSARGGELFF | TGTGCCAGCAGCGCCAGGGGTGGAGAACTGTTTTTT
TRBJ2-1 | NA | TRBV5-5 | NA | CASSSPRGWNEQFF | TGTGCCAGCAGCTCCCCACGAGGTTGGAATGAGCAGTTCTTC
TRBJ2-1 | TRBD2 | TRBV6-1 | NA | CASRQGLGIDNEQFF | TGTGCCAGCAGGCAGGGACTAGGAATCGACAATGAGCAGTTCTTC
TRBJ2-7 | TRBD1 | TRBV12-3/TRBV12-4 | few | CASSGTGGVSYEQYF | TGTGCCAGCAGTGGAACAGGGGGCGTTTCCTACGAGCAGTACTTC
TRBJ1-6 | NA | TRBV5-1 | NA | CASSTIGGESPLHF | TGCGCCAGCAGCACGATCGGAGGTGAATCACCCCTCCACTTT
TRBJ2-7 | TRBD2 | TRBV6-5 | few | CASSPEAGGSYEQYF | TGTGCCAGCAGTCCCGAGGCGGGAGGCTCCTACGAGCAGTACTTC
TRBJ1-2 | NA | TRBV3-1 | few | CASRIEGSGGYTF | TGTGCCAGCAGAATCGAGGGGTCTGGTGGCTACACCTTC
TRBJ1-2 | NA | TRBV29-1 | few | CSVLGTVSYGYTF | TGCAGCGTTCTTGGGACCGTGAGCTATGGCTACACCTTC
TRBJ2-3 | TRBD2 | TRBV20-1 | NA | CSARDNMASGNPGPRSPADTQYF | TGCAGTGCTAGAGATAATATGGCTAGCGGGAACCCGGGCCCCCGATCCCCCGCAGATACGCAGTATTTT
TRBJ1-6 | TRBD1 | TRBV4-1 | NA | CASSQRTGEEGYNSPLHF | TGCGCCAGCAGCCAAAGGACAGGCGAGGAGGGCTATAATTCACCCCTCCACTTT
TRBJ1-1 | TRBD1 | TRBV6-2/TRBV6-3 | few | CASSLRGQRNTEAFF | TGTGCCAGCAGTTTGAGGGGGCAAAGGAACACTGAAGCTTTCTTT
TRBJ2-7 | NA | TRBV9 | few | CASSVIGGSEQYF | TGTGCCAGCAGCGTAATTGGGGGTAGCGAGCAGTACTTC
TRBJ2-1 | NA | TRBV4-3 | NA | CASSQDSPSYNEQFF | TGCGCCAGCAGCCAAGATTCCCCCTCCTACAATGAGCAGTTCTTC
TRBJ2-1 | TRBD2 | TRBV6-4 | NA | CASSPTSGANNEQFF | TGTGCCAGCTCACCCACTAGCGGAGCTAACAATGAGCAGTTCTTC
TRBJ2-3 | NA | TRBV29-1 | NA | CSVEAWPIRVTQYF | TGCAGCGTTGAAGCGTGGCCAATCCGGGTTACGCAGTATTTT
TRBJ2-7 | NA | TRBV28 | NA | CASSSKGIRVIDYEQYF | TGTGCCAGCAGTTCGAAGGGGATCAGGGTAATTGACTACGAGCAGTACTTC
TRBJ2-1 | TRBD1 | TRBV7-9 | few | CASSDRTGVNEQFF | TGTGCCAGCAGCGACCGGACAGGGGTTAATGAGCAGTTCTTC
TRBJ1-2 | NA | TRBV20-1 | many | CSATGTGYGYTF | TGCAGTGCTACCGGGACGGGATATGGCTACACCTTC
TRBJ2-5 | NA | TRBV20-1 | NA | CSARDVYNGETQYF | TGCAGTGCTAGAGATGTGTATAATGGAGAGACCCAGTACTTC
TRBJ1-1 | TRBD1 | TRBV6-5 | once | CASGRGSEAFF | TGTGCCAGCGGCAGGGGGAGTGAAGCTTTCTTT
TRBJ2-7 | TRBD2 | TRBV4-1 | few | CASSQERGGVHEQYF | TGCGCCAGCAGCCAAGAGCGGGGGGGGGTCCACGAGCAGTACTTC
TRBJ2-1 | NA | TRBV5-5 | NA | CASSLDGGCNEQFF | TGTGCCAGCAGTTTGGACGGTGGGTGCAATGAGCAGTTCTTC
TRBJ2-7 | NA | TRBV5-1 | few | CASSLGTTRGYEQYF | TGCGCCAGCAGCTTGGGGACCACCCGGGGCTACGAGCAGTACTTC
TRBJ2-7 | TRBD2 | TRBV7-3 | many | CASSLLAGGTYEQYF | TGTGCCAGCAGCTTACTAGCGGGGGGCACCTACGAGCAGTACTTC
TRBJ2-7 | TRBD1 | TRBV27 | many | CASSLVGQGSYEQYF | TGTGCCAGCAGTTTAGTGGGACAGGGGTCTTACGAGCAGTACTTC